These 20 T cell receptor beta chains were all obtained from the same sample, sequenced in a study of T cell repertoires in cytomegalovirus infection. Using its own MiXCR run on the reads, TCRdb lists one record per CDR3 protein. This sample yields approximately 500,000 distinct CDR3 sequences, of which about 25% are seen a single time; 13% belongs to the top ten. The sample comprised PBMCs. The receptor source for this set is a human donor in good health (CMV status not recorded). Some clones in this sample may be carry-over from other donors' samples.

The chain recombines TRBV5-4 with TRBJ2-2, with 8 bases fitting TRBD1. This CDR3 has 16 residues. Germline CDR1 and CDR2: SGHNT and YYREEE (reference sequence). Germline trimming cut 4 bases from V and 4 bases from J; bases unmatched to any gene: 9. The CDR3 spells CASSDNRGASTGELFF. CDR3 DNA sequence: TGTGCCAGCAGCGACAACAGGGGGGCGAGCACCGGGGAGCTGTTTTTT.

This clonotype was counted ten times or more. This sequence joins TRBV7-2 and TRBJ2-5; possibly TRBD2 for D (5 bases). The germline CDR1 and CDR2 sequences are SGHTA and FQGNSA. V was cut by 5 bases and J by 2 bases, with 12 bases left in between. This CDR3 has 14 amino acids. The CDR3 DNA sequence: TGTGCCAGCAGCCCAGGACTGCTGCAAGAGACCCAGTACTTC. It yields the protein CASSPGLLQETQYF.

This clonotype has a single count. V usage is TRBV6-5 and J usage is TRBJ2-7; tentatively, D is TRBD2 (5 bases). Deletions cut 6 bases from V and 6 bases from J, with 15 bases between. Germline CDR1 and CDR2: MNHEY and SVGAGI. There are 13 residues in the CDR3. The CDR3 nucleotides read TGTGCCAGCAGACCCGGGCTAGCTTCCGAGCAGTACGTC. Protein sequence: CASRPGLASEQYV.

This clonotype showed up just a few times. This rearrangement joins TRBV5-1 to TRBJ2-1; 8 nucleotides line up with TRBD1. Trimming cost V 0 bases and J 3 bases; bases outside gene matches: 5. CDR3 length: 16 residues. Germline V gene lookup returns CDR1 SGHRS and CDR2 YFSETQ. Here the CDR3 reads CASSLVATGVYNEQFF. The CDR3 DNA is TGCGCCAGCAGCTTGGTGGCGACAGGGGTCTACAATGAGCAGTTCTTC.

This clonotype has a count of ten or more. CDR3 nucleotides: TGTGCCAGCAGCTTAGCGCGTGGGGAGCAGTTCTTC. It codes for CASSLARGEQFF. The V and J genes are TRBV7-2 and TRBJ2-1; no clear D. Germline CDR1 SGHTA, CDR2 FQGNSA. The CDR3 runs to 12 residues. V lost 0 bases and J lost 10, with 7 bases in between.

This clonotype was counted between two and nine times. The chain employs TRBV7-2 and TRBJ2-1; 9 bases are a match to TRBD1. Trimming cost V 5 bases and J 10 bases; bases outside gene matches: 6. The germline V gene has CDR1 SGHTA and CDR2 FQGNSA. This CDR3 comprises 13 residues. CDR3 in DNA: TGTGCCAGCAGCCCGGGACAGGGTTTGGAGCAGTTCTTC. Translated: CASSPGQGLEQFF.

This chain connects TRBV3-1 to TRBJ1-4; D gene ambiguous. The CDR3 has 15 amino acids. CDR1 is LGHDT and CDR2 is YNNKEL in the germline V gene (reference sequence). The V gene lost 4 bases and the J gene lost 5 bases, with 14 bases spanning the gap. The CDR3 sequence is CASSRGHPPNEKLFF. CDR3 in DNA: TGTGCCAGCAGCCGAGGGCATCCACCCAATGAAAAACTGTTTTTT.

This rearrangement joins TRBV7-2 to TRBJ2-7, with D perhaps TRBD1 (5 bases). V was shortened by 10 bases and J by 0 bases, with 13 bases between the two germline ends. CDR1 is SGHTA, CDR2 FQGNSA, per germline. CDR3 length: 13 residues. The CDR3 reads CAISPDSSYEQYF. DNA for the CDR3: TGTGCCATCTCCCCAGACAGCTCCTACGAGCAGTACTTC.

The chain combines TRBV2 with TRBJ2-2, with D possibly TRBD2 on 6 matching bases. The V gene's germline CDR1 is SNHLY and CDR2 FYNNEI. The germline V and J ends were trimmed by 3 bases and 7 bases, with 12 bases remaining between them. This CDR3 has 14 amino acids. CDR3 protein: CASSDGTRGGELFF. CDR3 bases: TGTGCCAGCAGTGATGGGACTCGGGGCGGGGAGCTGTTTTTT. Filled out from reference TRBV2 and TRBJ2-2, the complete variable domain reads EPEVTQTPSHQVTQMGQEVILRCVPISNHLYFYWYRQILGQKVEFLVSFYNNEISEKSEIFDDQFSVERPDGSNFTLKIRSTKLEDSAMYFCASSDGTRGGELFFGEGSRLTVL.

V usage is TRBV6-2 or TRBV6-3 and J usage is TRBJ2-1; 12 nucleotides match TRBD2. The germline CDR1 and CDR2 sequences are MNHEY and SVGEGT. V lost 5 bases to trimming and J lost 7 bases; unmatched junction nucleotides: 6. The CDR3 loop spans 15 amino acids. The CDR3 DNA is TGTGCCAGCAGTAAGTGGACTAGCGGGATGAATGAGCAGTTCTTC. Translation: CASSKWTSGMNEQFF.

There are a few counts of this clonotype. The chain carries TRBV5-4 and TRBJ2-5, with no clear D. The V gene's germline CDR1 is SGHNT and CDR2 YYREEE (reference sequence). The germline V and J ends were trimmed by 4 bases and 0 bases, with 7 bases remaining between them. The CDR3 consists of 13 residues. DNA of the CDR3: TGTGCCAGCAGCCGCGCGAACCAAGAGACCCAGTACTTC. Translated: CASSRANQETQYF.

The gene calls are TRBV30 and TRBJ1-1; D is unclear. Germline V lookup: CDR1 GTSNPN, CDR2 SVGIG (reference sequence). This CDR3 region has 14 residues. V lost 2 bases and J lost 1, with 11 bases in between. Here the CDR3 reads CAWSTRDTNTEAFF. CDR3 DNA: TGTGCCTGGAGTACGCGGGATACGAACACTGAAGCTTTCTTT.

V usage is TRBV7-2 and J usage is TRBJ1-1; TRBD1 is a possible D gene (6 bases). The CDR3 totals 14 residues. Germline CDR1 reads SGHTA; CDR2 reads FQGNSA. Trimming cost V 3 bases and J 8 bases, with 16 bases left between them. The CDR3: CASSFRQVLREAFF. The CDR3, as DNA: TGTGCCAGCAGCTTTCGACAGGTACTACGGGAAGCTTTCTTT.

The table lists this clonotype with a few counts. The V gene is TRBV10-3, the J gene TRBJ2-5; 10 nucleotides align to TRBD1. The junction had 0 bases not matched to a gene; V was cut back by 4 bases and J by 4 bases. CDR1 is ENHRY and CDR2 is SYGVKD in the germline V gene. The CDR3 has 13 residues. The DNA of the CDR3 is TGTGCCATCAGTGGGACAGGGGGAGAGACCCAGTACTTC. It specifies CAISGTGGETQYF.

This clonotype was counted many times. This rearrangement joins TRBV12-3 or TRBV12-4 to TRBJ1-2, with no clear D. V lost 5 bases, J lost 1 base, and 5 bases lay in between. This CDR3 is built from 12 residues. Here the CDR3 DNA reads TGTGCCAGCAGTCGATTTAACTATGGCTACACCTTC. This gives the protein CASSRFNYGYTF.

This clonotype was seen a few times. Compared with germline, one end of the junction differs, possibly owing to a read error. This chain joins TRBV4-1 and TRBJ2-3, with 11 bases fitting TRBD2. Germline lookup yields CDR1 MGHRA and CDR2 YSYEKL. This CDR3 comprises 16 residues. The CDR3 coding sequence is TGTGCCAGCAGCCCGCTAGCGGGAGGTACGACAGATACGCAGTATTTT. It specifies CASSPLAGGTTDTQYF.

The CDR3 sequence: CSARPPSYEQYF. CDR3 nucleotides: TGCAGTGCTAGACCACCCTCCTACGAGCAGTACTTC. V usage is TRBV20-1 and J usage is TRBJ2-7; D ambiguous. Germline V gene sequence: CDR1 DFQATT, CDR2 SNEGSKA (reference sequence). V lost 2 bases and J lost 0, with 5 bases in between. This CDR3 is 12 amino acids long.

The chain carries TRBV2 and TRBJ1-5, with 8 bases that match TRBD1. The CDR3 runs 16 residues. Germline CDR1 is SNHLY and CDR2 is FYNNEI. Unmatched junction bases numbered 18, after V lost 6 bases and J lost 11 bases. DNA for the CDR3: TGTGCCAGCAGGAGGTTAGGGCAGGGGGCCATTGGGACCCAGCATTTT. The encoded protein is CASRRLGQGAIGTQHF.

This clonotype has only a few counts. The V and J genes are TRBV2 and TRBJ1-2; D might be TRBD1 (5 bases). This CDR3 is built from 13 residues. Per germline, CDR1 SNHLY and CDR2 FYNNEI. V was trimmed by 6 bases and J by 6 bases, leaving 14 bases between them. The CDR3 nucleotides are TGTGCCAGCAGGCTGACAGTACTCGATGGCTACACCTTC. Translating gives CASRLTVLDGYTF.

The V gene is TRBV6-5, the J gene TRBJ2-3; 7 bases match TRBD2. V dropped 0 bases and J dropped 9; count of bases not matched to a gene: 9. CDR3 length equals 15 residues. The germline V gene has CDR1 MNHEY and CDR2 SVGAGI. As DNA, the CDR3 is TGTGCCAGCAGTTACTCTGATCAAGCGGGAAGGACGCAGTATTTT. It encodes CASSYSDQAGRTQYF.